The sequence of this TCR beta chain was determined in a study of breast tumors, draining lymph nodes, adjacent tissues. General study results and limits: Tumor and nontumor repertoires were significantly more similar in luminal-like than in basal-like breast cancer. Compared with lymph nodes, tumors were less diverse; compared with nontumor tissue, more. Data fit most tumor T cells coming from lymph node, expanding in tumor.

This clonotype was counted many times. The antigen is undetermined. The lymph nodes were axillary draining lymph nodes from breast cancer patients. Each CDR3 protein is one row after TCRdb ran MiXCR on the multiplex PCR reads. In the table there are fewer than 200,000 distinct CDR3 sequences, 30% to 35% of which are singletons. Germline trimming cut 2 bases from V and 3 bases from J; bases unmatched to any gene: 5. The CDR3 is 15 residues long. From germline, CDR1 is MNHEY and CDR2 SVGAGI. The clonotype was recovered from a female donor with breast cancer. Some clones in this sample may be carry-over from other donors' samples. The V and J genes are TRBV6-5 and TRBJ2-5, with 8 bases fitting TRBD1. The sequenced sample consisted of axillary lymph node tissue. CDR3 amino acids: CASSYTTGEKETQYF. The CDR3 coding sequence is TGTGCCAGCAGTTACACGACAGGGGAGAAAGAGACCCAGTACTTC.